The 28 T cell receptor beta chains in this list originate from one sample, sequenced in a study of cytotoxic CD8 clonotypes in ibrutinib-treated CLL. Clones were read by immunoSEQ multiplex PCR, and TCRdb kept only the in-frame ones, dropping some. The sample carries around 160,000 clones, over 75% recorded once. Sample: PBMCs, taken at disease progression, from a patient treated with ibrutinib. The receptors come from a human donor with chronic lymphocytic leukemia.

The rearrangement links TRBV7-8 to TRBJ2-1; D might be TRBD2 (5 bases). Germline V CDR1 and CDR2: SGHVS, FQNEAQ. The V end lost 0 bases, the J end lost 10 bases, and 13 bases lay between the germline ends. This CDR3 is built from 14 residues. The CDR3 DNA follows: TGTGCCAGCAGCTTAGCGACTCGGGGTCGGGAGCAGTTCTTC. Protein: CASSLATRGREQFF.

The rearrangement joins TRBV29-1 to TRBJ1-2; 11 bases are shared with TRBD1. The trim removed 7 bases at V and 6 bases at J, leaving 4 bases unmatched. The CDR3 sequence is 12 residues long. The V gene's germline CDR1 is SQVTM and CDR2 ANQGSEA. The CDR3 protein is CSALGQGDGYTF. DNA of the CDR3: TGCAGCGCCTTGGGACAGGGGGATGGCTACACCTTC.

The chain combines TRBV23-1 with TRBJ2-5; 7 bases are a match to TRBD1. TRBV23-1 qualifies as an ORF whose function is uncertain. The CDR3 has 18 residues. J gave up 5 bases and V 8 bases, and 23 bases lay outside the gene matches. CDR3 region: CASAAPSRGQTISETQYF. CDR3 bases: TGCGCCAGCGCAGCCCCCTCACGGGGACAGACCATCTCGGAGACCCAGTACTTC.

The chain uses TRBV30 and TRBJ1-1, with D unresolved. The V gene lost 1 base and the J gene lost 1 base, with 13 bases spanning the gap. CDR1 is GTSNPN, CDR2 SVGIG, per germline (reference sequence). CDR3 length equals 15 residues. The CDR3 nucleotides are TGTGCCTGGAGTGCCCGCGTCCGAGGGAACACTGAAGCTTTCTTT. Translation: CAWSARVRGNTEAFF. Drawing the rest from reference TRBV30 and TRBJ1-1, the complete variable domain is SQTIHQWPATLVQPVGSPLSLECTVEGTSNPNLYWYRQAAGRGLQLLFYSVGIGQISSEVPQNLSASRPQDRQFILSSKKLLLSDSGFYLCAWSARVRGNTEAFFGQGTRLTVV.

Only one count was recorded for this clone. The chain carries TRBV15 and TRBJ2-1; possibly TRBD1 or TRBD2 for D (5 bases each). The germline CDR1 and CDR2 sequences are LNHNV and YYDKDF (reference sequence). V was trimmed by 3 bases and J by 8 bases, leaving 11 bases between them. The CDR3 loop spans 13 amino acids. Here the CDR3 DNA reads TGTGCCACCAGCAGGGGGACGGCGTATGAGCAGTTCTTC. Translation gives CATSRGTAYEQFF.

This chain links TRBV15 with TRBJ2-1; D is unresolved. The germline CDR1 and CDR2 sequences are LNHNV and YYDKDF (reference sequence). The ends were cut back, 1 base at V and 8 bases at J, with 12 bases in the middle. This CDR3 has 14 residues. CDR3: CATSRGTKTDEQFF. CDR3 nucleotides: TGTGCCACCAGCAGAGGCACAAAAACGGATGAGCAGTTCTTC.

The V gene is TRBV29-1, the J gene TRBJ2-7, with 8 bases fitting TRBD1. With 7 bases clipped from V and 4 bases from J, the junction kept 15 bases outside the gene matches. CDR1 and CDR2 (germline): SQVTM, ANQGSEA. The CDR3 runs to 15 residues. The CDR3 nucleotides read TGCAGCGCCCGCCCAGGGGGCAACTTCGGATACGAGCAGTACTTC. As protein: CSARPGGNFGYEQYF.

The rearrangement links TRBV5-1 to TRBJ2-1; 7 bases map to TRBD2. J was trimmed by 3 bases and V by 4 bases; bases with no gene match: 7. Germline V CDR1 and CDR2: SGHRS, YFSETQ. This CDR3 comprises 15 residues. The CDR3 nucleotides read TGCGCCAGCAGCGGGGGGGTGACCCTCTACAATGAGCAGTTCTTC. Translation: CASSGGVTLYNEQFF.

The rearrangement joins TRBV2 to TRBJ2-3, with 7 positions matching TRBD1. Germline V gene data show CDR1 as SNHLY and CDR2 as FYNNEI. Trimming at V came to 3 bases and at J to 0 bases, leaving 3 bases not matched to a gene. The CDR3 extends over 15 amino acids. CDR3 coding DNA: TGTGCCAGCAGTGAGTTGACAGGGAGCACAGATACGCAGTATTTT. Residues: CASSELTGSTDTQYF.

This clone showed up just once. V is TRBV7-3 and J is TRBJ2-7; weak D call: TRBD2 (6 bases). Between the trimmed V and J ends, which lost 5 bases and 0 bases, there was a span of 11 bases. The CDR3 covers 14 residues. CDR1 and CDR2 (germline): SGHTA, FQGTGA. This chain's CDR3 is CASSPTRTSYEQYF. The CDR3 coding sequence is TGTGCCAGCAGCCCGACTAGGACCTCCTACGAGCAGTACTTC.

V is TRBV18 and J is TRBJ2-3; D gene uncertain. V was shortened by 3 bases and J by 5 bases, with 6 bases between the two germline ends. Germline values: CDR1 KGHSH, CDR2 LQKENI. The CDR3 is 12 amino acids. CDR3 sequence: CASSPSGDTQYF. Written as DNA, the CDR3 is TGTGCCAGCTCACCGTCTGGAGATACGCAGTATTTT.

As to this clone: The sample carries other DNA sequences with the same CDR3. The chain links TRBV4-1 to TRBJ1-2, with 9 bases fitting TRBD1. The CDR3 has 15 amino acids. The V and J ends lost 2 bases and 4 bases, in that order; junction bases with no gene match: 5. CDR1 is MGHRA and CDR2 is YSYEKL in the germline V gene. The CDR3 loop is CASSQPDRGGYGYTF. DNA for the CDR3: TGCGCCAGCAGCCAACCGGACAGGGGAGGCTATGGCTACACCTTC.

V usage is TRBV28 and J usage is TRBJ2-1; D is perhaps TRBD2 (6 bases). With 1 base removed from V and 7 bases from J, the gap between germline ends came to 14 bases. This CDR3 spans 15 amino acids. Germline V lookup: CDR1 MDHEN, CDR2 SYDVKM. CDR3 in DNA: TGTGCCAGCAGTTTATTCCCGGAGGCGGGGAATGAGCAGTTCTTC. Encoded protein: CASSLFPEAGNEQFF. Full variable domain (rest looked up from reference TRBV28 and TRBJ2-1): DVKVTQSSRYLVKRTGEKVFLECVQDMDHENMFWYRQDPGLGLRLIYFSYDVKMKEKGDIPEGYSVSREKKERFSLILESASTNQTSMYLCASSLFPEAGNEQFFGPGTRLTVL.

V usage is TRBV5-6 and J usage is TRBJ1-5, with TRBD1 matching over 8 bases. Looked up from germline, CDR1 is SGHDT and CDR2 is YYEEEE. J lost 0 bases, V lost 5 bases, and 4 bases had no gene match. The CDR3 consists of 15 residues. The DNA for the CDR3 is TGTGCCAGCAGGAGAGACAGGGGTAGCAATCAGCCCCAGCATTTT. Its translation: CASRRDRGSNQPQHF.

Concerning this clone itself: In the same sample, other DNA sequences code for this CDR3. The chain links TRBV27 to TRBJ1-5, with D uncertain. The V and J ends lost 2 bases and 0 bases respectively, with 5 bases between them. The CDR3 has 14 amino acids. Germline lookup yields CDR1 MNHEY and CDR2 SMNVEV (reference sequence). CDR3 sequence: CASSLGYSNQPQHF. CDR3 sequence (DNA): TGTGCCAGCAGTTTAGGCTATAGCAATCAGCCCCAGCATTTT.

The V gene is TRBV2, the J gene TRBJ2-7; TRBD1 aligns across 10 bases. The ends lost 8 bases at V and 6 bases at J; junction bases unmatched: 7. There are 13 residues in the CDR3. Per the germline V gene, CDR1 is SNHLY and CDR2 is FYNNEI. In DNA form, the CDR3 reads TGTGCCAGCCTCAGGGACAGGGGAGTCGAGCAGTACTTC. Translation: CASLRDRGVEQYF.

The chain employs TRBV29-1 and TRBJ1-2, with a possible D match to TRBD1 (5 bases). The germline V gene has CDR1 SQVTM and CDR2 ANQGSEA. This CDR3 has 13 residues. Trimming cost V 7 bases and J 2 bases, with 14 bases left between them. The CDR3 region has the DNA TGCAGCGCAAAACCGGGACGGAACTATGGCTACACCTTC. This codes for CSAKPGRNYGYTF.

The rearrangement uses TRBV6-5 and TRBJ2-2; D not resolved. The CDR3 has 14 amino acids. Germline V lookup: CDR1 MNHEY, CDR2 SVGAGI. Trimming left V 7 bases short and J 0 bases short, with 9 bases between. CDR3 region: CASTRTANTGELFF. The CDR3 region has the DNA TGTGCCAGCACCCGGACGGCGAACACCGGGGAGCTGTTTTTT.

This chain uses TRBV11-3 with TRBJ2-5, with 8 bases that match TRBD2. The CDR3 spans 17 residues. The J segment lost 2 bases and the V segment lost 5 bases, leaving 13 bases of the junction unmatched. CDR1 is SGHNT, CDR2 YENEEA, per germline. The CDR3 loop is CASSPGVPGGVQETQYF. As DNA, the CDR3 is TGTGCCAGCAGCCCCGGAGTCCCGGGAGGGGTGCAAGAGACCCAGTACTTC.

CDR3 region: CASSAREGNEQFF. The CDR3 region has the DNA TGTGCCAGCAGTGCAAGGGAGGGCAATGAGCAGTTCTTC. J is TRBJ2-1 and V is TRBV6-4, with TRBD2 matching 7 bases. CDR1 is MRHNA, CDR2 SNTAGT, per germline. The junction had 3 bases not matched to a gene; V was cut back by 4 bases and J by 6 bases. This CDR3 comprises 13 residues.

This chain uses TRBV19 with TRBJ1-2; weak D call: TRBD1 (6 bases). Germline V gene lookup returns CDR1 LNHDA and CDR2 SQIVND (reference sequence). The CDR3 contains 15 residues. Trimming left V 6 bases short and J 7 bases short, with 21 bases between. CDR3 in DNA: TGTGCCAGTAGCATGAAAACCCGGACAGAGTTTGGCTACACCTTC. Translation gives CASSMKTRTEFGYTF.

The V call is TRBV30, the J call TRBJ2-5, with a tentative D call TRBD2 (5 bases). The CDR3 contains 13 residues. Deletions cut 1 base from V and 4 bases from J, with 10 bases between. Per germline, CDR1 GTSNPN and CDR2 SVGIG (reference sequence). In nucleotides, the CDR3 is TGTGCCTGGAGTGACGGGGTCGGAGAGACCCAGTACTTC. Translated, it gives CAWSDGVGETQYF.

This rearrangement joins TRBV5-1 to TRBJ2-3, with D uncertain. Germline V gives CDR1 SGHRS, CDR2 YFSETQ. With 4 bases removed from V and 9 bases from J, the gap between germline ends came to 18 bases. CDR3 size: 14 residues. This CDR3 reads CASSPETGVVTQYF. The CDR3 region has the DNA TGCGCCAGCAGCCCGGAAACCGGAGTAGTGACGCAGTATTTT.

The chain employs TRBV6-1 and TRBJ1-1, with unresolved D. The CDR3 is 11 residues long. Germline V gene data show CDR1 as MNHNS and CDR2 as SASEGT. The V gene lost 7 bases and the J gene lost 8 bases, with 11 bases spanning the gap. The CDR3 here is CASIDPGEAFF. CDR3 coding DNA: TGTGCCAGCATCGATCCGGGCGAAGCTTTCTTT.

The chain is built from TRBV6-5 and TRBJ2-7; D might be TRBD1 (6 bases). This CDR3 region has 14 residues. Per germline, CDR1 MNHEY and CDR2 SVGAGI. Trimming stripped 7 bases from V and 2 bases from J, with 15 bases between. Here the CDR3 reads CASMRGEGAYEQYF. The CDR3 DNA follows: TGTGCCAGCATGAGGGGCGAGGGGGCCTACGAGCAGTACTTC.

This clone was seen a single time. The V and J genes are TRBV6-1 and TRBJ1-2; 8 bases align to TRBD1. The CDR3 loop spans 13 amino acids. From germline, CDR1 is MNHNS and CDR2 SASEGT. The junction had 2 bases not matched to a gene; V was cut back by 4 bases and J by 4 bases. The CDR3 coding sequence is TGTGCCAGCAGTGGGACAGGGCCCTATGGCTACACCTTC. Its protein is CASSGTGPYGYTF.

This chain links TRBV19 with TRBJ1-2, with 9 positions matching TRBD1. V lost 6 bases to trimming and J lost 3 bases; unmatched junction nucleotides: 5. This CDR3 is built from 14 residues. Germline V gives CDR1 LNHDA, CDR2 SQIVND (reference sequence). DNA of the CDR3: TGTGCCAGTAGAGCCGGGACAGGGCACTATGGCTACACCTTC. Its protein is CASRAGTGHYGYTF.

The V call is TRBV2, the J call TRBJ2-6; D gene ambiguous. Germline V CDR1 and CDR2: SNHLY, FYNNEI. The CDR3 length is 16 residues. V was pared by 1 base and J by 2 bases, with 9 bases between. The CDR3 loop reads CASSEVFSTGANVLTF. CDR3 bases: TGTGCCAGCAGTGAAGTGTTCTCCACTGGGGCCAACGTCCTGACTTTC.